Listed here is a single T cell receptor (beta chain). Antigen specificity is unknown. This sample stems from a study of cytomegalovirus exposure and HLA in healthy donors. Study-wide results and limits: Across donors, presence/absence analyses took sequencing depth to be roughly uniform.

Primers for the PCR totalled 60 Vbeta and 13 Jbeta. Produced via immunoSEQ multiplex PCR; TCRdb's table is partial and in-frame only. Among roughly 120,000 clones listed, 79% were seen once. V was clipped by 7 bases and J by 4 bases; unmatched bases: 4. The CDR3 covers 13 residues. From germline, CDR1 is MNHEY and CDR2 SVGAGI. Sequenced: PBMCs. The sequence derives from a man aged 18 to 35 in good health and CMV-seronegative. The V call is TRBV6-5, the J call TRBJ1-5, with 7 bases lining up with TRBD1. CDR3 nucleotide sequence: TGTGCCAGCACTTGGGACAGTAATCAGCCCCAGCATTTT. It translates to CASTWDSNQPQHF.